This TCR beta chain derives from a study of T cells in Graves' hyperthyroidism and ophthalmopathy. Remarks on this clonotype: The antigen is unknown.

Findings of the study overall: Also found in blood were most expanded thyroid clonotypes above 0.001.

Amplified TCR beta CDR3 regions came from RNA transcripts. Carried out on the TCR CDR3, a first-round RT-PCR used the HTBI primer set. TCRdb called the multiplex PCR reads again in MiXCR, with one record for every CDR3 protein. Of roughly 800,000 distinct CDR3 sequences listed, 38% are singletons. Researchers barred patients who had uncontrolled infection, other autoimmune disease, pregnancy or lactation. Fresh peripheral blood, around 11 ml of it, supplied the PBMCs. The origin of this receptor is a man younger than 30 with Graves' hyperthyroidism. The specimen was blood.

CDR3 in amino acids: CASSFFAGANVLTF. CDR3 coding DNA: TGTGCCAGCAGCTTCTTCGCCGGGGCCAACGTCCTGACTTTC. The chain is built from TRBV7-6 and TRBJ2-6; D gene uncertain. CDR3 size: 14 residues. Germline lookup yields CDR1 SGHVS and CDR2 FNYEAQ. V was shortened by 3 bases and J by 4 bases, with 7 bases between the two germline ends.